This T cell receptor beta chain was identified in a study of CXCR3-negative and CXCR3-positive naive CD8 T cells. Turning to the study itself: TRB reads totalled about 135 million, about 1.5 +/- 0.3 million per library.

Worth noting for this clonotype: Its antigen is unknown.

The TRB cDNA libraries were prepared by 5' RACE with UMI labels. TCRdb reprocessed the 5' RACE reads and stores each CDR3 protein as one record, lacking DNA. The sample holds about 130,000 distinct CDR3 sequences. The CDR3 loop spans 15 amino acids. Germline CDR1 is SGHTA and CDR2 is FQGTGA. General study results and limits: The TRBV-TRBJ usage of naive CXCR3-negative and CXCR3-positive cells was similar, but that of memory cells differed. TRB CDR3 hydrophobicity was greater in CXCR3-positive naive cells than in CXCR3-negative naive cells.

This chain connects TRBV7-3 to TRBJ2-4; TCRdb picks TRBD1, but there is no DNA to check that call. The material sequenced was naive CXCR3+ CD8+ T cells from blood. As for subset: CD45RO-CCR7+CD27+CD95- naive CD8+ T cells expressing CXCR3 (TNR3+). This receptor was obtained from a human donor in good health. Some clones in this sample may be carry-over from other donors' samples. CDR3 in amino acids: CATMSGGDPKNIQYF.